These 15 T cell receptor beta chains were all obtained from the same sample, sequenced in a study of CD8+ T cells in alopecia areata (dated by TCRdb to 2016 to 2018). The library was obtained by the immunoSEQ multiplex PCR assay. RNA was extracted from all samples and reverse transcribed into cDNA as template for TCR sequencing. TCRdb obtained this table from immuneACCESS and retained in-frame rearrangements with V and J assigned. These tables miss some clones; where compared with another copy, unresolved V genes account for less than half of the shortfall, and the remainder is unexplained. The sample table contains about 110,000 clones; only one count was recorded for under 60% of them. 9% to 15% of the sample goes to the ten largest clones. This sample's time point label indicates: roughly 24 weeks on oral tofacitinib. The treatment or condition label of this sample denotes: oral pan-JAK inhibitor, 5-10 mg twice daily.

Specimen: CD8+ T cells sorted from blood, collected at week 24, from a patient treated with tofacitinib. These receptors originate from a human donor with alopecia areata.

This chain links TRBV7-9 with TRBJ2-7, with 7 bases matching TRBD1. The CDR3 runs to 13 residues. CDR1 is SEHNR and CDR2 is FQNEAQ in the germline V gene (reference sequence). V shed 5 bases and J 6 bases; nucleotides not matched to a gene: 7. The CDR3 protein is CASSHPDRREQYF. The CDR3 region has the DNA TGTGCCAGCAGCCACCCGGACAGGCGCGAGCAGTACTTC. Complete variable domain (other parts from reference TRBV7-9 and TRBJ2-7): DTGVSQNPRHKITKRGQNVTFRCDPISEHNRLYWYRQTLGQGPEFLTYFQNEAQLEKSRLLSDRFSAERPKGSFSTLEIQRTEQGDSAMYLCASSHPDRREQYFGPGTRLTVT.

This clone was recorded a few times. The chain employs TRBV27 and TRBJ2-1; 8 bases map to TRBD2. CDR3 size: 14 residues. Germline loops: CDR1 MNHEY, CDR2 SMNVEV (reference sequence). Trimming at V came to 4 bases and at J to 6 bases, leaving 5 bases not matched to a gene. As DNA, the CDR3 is TGTGCCAGCAGTTCCCCGGGGGGGAGCAATGAGCAGTTCTTC. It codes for CASSSPGGSNEQFF.

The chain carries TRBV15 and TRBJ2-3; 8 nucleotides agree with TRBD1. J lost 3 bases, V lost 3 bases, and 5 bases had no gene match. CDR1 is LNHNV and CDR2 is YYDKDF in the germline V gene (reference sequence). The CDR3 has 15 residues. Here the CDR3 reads CATSSGQGETDTQYF. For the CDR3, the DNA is TGTGCCACCAGCAGTGGACAGGGTGAGACAGATACGCAGTATTTT.

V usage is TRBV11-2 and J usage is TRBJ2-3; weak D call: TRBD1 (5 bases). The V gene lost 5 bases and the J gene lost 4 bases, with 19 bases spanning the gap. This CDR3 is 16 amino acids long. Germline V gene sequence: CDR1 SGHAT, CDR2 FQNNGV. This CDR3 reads CASSPRTRQVADTQYF. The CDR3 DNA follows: TGTGCCAGCAGCCCTCGGACACGCCAAGTGGCAGATACGCAGTATTTT. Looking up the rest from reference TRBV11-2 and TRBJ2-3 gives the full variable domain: EAGVAQSPRYKIIEKRQSVAFWCNPISGHATLYWYQQILGQGPKLLIQFQNNGVVDDSQLPKDRFSAERLKGVDSTLKIQPAKLEDSAVYLCASSPRTRQVADTQYFGPGTRLTVL.

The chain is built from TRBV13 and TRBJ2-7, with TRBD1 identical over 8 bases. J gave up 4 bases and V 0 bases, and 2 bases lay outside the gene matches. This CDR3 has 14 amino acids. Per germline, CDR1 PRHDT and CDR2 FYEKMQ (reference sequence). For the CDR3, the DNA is TGTGCCAGCAGCTTAGGTGGACAGGGTTACGAGCAGTACTTC. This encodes CASSLGGQGYEQYF.

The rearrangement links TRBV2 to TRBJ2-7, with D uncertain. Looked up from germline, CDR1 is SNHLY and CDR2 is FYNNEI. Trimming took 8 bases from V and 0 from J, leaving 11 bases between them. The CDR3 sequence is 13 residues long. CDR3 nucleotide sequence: TGTGCCAGCGGGCCAGTAAGCTCCTACGAGCAGTACTTC. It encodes CASGPVSSYEQYF. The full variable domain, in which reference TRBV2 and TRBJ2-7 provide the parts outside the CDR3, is EPEVTQTPSHQVTQMGQEVILRCVPISNHLYFYWYRQILGQKVEFLVSFYNNEISEKSEIFDDQFSVERPDGSNFTLKIRSTKLEDSAMYFCASGPVSSYEQYFGPGTRLTVT.

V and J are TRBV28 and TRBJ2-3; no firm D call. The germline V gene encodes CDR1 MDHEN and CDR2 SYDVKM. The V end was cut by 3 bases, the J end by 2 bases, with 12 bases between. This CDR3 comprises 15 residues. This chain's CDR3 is CASSFKWQVTDTQYF. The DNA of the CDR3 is TGTGCCAGCAGTTTTAAGTGGCAGGTCACAGATACGCAGTATTTT.

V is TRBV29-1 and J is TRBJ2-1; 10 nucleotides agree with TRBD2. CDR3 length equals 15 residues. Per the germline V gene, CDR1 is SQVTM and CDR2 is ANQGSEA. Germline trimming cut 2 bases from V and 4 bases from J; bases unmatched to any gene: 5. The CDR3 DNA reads TGCAGCGTTGAATTCGGACTAGCGGTTTACAATGAGCAGTTCTTC. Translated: CSVEFGLAVYNEQFF.

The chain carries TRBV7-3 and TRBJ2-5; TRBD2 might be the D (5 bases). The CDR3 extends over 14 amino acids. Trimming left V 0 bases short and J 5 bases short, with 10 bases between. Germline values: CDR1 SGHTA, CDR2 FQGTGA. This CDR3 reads CASSLTGSGETQYF. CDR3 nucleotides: TGTGCCAGCAGCTTAACGGGGAGTGGGGAGACCCAGTACTTC. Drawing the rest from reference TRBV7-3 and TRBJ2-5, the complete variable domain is GAGVSQTPSNKVTEKGKYVELRCDPISGHTALYWYRQSLGQGPEFLIYFQGTGAADDSGLPNDRFFAVRPEGSVSTLKIQRTERGDSAVYLCASSLTGSGETQYFGPGTRLLVL.

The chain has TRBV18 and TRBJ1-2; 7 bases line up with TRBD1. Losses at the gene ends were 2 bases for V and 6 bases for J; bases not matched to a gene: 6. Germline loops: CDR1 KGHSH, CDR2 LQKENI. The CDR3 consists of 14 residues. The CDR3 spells CASSPGAGGDGYTF. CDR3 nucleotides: TGTGCCAGCTCACCAGGCGCAGGGGGAGATGGCTACACCTTC.

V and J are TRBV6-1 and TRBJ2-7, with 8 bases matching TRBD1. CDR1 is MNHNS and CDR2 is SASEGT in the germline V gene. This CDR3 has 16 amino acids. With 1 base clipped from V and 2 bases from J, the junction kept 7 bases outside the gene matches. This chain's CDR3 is CASSEGTGPATYEQYF. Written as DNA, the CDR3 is TGTGCCAGCAGTGAAGGGACAGGGCCCGCAACCTACGAGCAGTACTTC.

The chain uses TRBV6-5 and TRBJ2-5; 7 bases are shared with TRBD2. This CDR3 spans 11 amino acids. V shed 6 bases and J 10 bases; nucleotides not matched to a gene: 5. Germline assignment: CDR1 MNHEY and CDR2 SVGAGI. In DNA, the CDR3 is TGTGCCAGCAGCCCCGGCGGGAGCCAGTACTTC. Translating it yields CASSPGGSQYF.

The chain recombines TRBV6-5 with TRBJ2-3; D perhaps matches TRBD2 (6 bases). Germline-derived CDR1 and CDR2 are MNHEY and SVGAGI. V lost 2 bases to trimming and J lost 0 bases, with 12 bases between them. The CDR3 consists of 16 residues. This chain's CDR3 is CASSYDGGASTDTQYF. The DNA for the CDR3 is TGTGCCAGCAGTTACGACGGGGGAGCTAGCACAGATACGCAGTATTTT.

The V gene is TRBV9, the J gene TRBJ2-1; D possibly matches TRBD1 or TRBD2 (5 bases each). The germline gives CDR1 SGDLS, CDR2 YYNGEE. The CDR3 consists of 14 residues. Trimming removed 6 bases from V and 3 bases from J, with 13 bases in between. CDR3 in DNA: TGTGCCAGCAACGGGGCAGGAGGCTACAATGAGCAGTTCTTC. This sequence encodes CASNGAGGYNEQFF.

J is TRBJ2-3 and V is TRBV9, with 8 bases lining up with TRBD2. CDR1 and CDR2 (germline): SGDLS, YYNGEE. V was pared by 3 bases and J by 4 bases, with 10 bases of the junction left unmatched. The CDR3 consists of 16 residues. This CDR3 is CASSEYEAGEADTQYF. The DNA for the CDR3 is TGTGCCAGCAGCGAATATGAAGCGGGGGAGGCAGATACGCAGTATTTT.